A single sample is the source of the 24 T cell receptor beta chains below, sequenced in a study of blood T cells in healthy people across ages (dated by TCRdb to 2014 to 2015). Libraries were made using 5' RACE. This sample was sequenced with an Illumina HiSeq 2500. A second PCR of roughly 6 to 11 cycles was run with a J-beta primer mix and a sample-barcoded 5' primer. TCRdb took the public reads, trimmed them with fastp at Q25, ran MiXCR for clone calling and kept in-frame beta chains. Rows are combined by CDR3 protein, so each entry shows the most common genes and DNA. The sample includes about 830,000 distinct CDR3 sequences, with roughly 50% observed a single time. The ten largest clones represent 22% of the sample. The specimen sequenced was blood. The receptors come from a man under 40 in good health.

V and J are TRBV10-3 and TRBJ2-5, with 11 bases aligning to TRBD2. The trim removed 6 bases at V and 3 bases at J, leaving 9 bases unmatched. The germline gives CDR1 ENHRY, CDR2 SYGVKD. This CDR3 has 16 residues. The CDR3 coding sequence is TGTGCCATCAGACCCGGGACTAGCGGACCAAAAGAGACCCAGTACTTC. Protein: CAIRPGTSGPKETQYF.

This clonotype occurred a few times. The V gene is TRBV10-3, the J gene TRBJ1-2; TRBD1 might be the D (5 bases). Germline values: CDR1 ENHRY, CDR2 SYGVKD. Trimming removed 7 bases at V and 8 bases at J, with 17 bases between. The CDR3 has 13 amino acids. The CDR3 here is CAITPGGLMGYTF. Here the CDR3 DNA reads TGTGCCATCACCCCGGGGGGGTTGATGGGCTACACCTTC.

The V call is TRBV7-9, the J call TRBJ2-3; D is ambiguous. Between the trimmed V and J ends, which lost 4 bases and 6 bases, there was a span of 8 bases. The length of the CDR3 is 12 residues. Germline V gives CDR1 SEHNR, CDR2 FQNEAQ (reference sequence). CDR3 region: CASSSIVDTQYF. CDR3 nucleotide sequence: TGTGCCAGCAGCTCAATCGTTGATACGCAGTATTTT.

This rearrangement joins TRBV12-3 or TRBV12-4 to TRBJ1-1; TRBD1 agrees at 8 bases. After removal of 10 bases from V and 1 base from J, the junction contained 5 bases not matched to a gene. The CDR3 consists of 13 residues. Here the CDR3 reads CATRGQANTEAFF. The DNA for the CDR3 is TGTGCCACCCGGGGACAGGCGAACACTGAAGCTTTCTTT.

CDR3 nucleotides: TGTGCCAGCAGGAAGGACTCGGGGGCGCAGTATTTT. Translation gives CASRKDSGAQYF. The chain recombines TRBV25-1 with TRBJ2-3; D perhaps matches TRBD2 (6 bases). V lost 6 bases to trimming and J lost 10 bases, with 14 bases between them. CDR1 and CDR2 from the germline V gene are MGHDK and SYGVNS. CDR3 length equals 12 residues.

This clonotype has just a few counts. CDR3 bases: TGCAGTGCTAAAAGCGGGAGCAGCTACGAGCAGTACTTC. Its protein product is CSAKSGSSYEQYF. This chain links TRBV20-1 with TRBJ2-7, with 8 bases lining up with TRBD2. Trimming cost V 4 bases and J 3 bases; bases outside gene matches: 5. CDR1 and CDR2 from the germline V gene are DFQATT and SNEGSKA (reference sequence). The CDR3 spans 13 residues.

This clonotype showed up just a few times. The chain uses TRBV9 and TRBJ1-1; TRBD1 is a possible D gene (5 bases). Trimming pared 3 bases from V and 3 bases from J, leaving 9 bases between. Germline V gives CDR1 SGDLS, CDR2 YYNGEE. This CDR3 has 13 amino acids. In DNA form, the CDR3 reads TGTGCCAGCAGCGACGACAGATACACTGAAGCTTTCTTT. Residues: CASSDDRYTEAFF.

This clonotype has a handful of counts. The CDR3 loop is CASSSPTGLETQYF. As DNA, the CDR3 is TGTGCCAGCAGTTCACCGACTGGTTTGGAGACCCAGTACTTC. The chain carries TRBV12-3 or TRBV12-4 and TRBJ2-5, with D uncertain. V was pared by 4 bases and J by 5 bases, with 14 bases between. The CDR3 consists of 14 residues.

This clonotype was picked up a small number of times. The J gene is TRBJ1-2, the V gene TRBV29-1, with D perhaps matching TRBD1 (6 bases). The V and J ends lost 0 bases and 5 bases respectively, with 10 bases between them. The germline V gene encodes CDR1 SQVTM and CDR2 ANQGSEA. The CDR3 has 13 amino acids. CDR3 bases: TGCAGCGTTGAAGAAGAACAGGGTTATGGCTACACCTTC. It yields the protein CSVEEEQGYGYTF.

The chain employs TRBV4-2 and TRBJ1-1; TRBD1 aligns across 7 bases. CDR1 LGHNA and CDR2 YNFKEQ come from the germline V gene. The CDR3 is made up of 17 amino acids. Losses at the gene ends were 4 bases for V and 4 bases for J; bases not matched to a gene: 15. CDR3 sequence reads: CASSPGIRQGGGTEAFF. CDR3 nucleotide sequence: TGTGCCAGCAGCCCCGGAATACGACAGGGAGGGGGCACTGAAGCTTTCTTT.

This rearrangement joins TRBV24-1 to TRBJ2-3; D is uncertain. CDR3 length: 15 amino acids. Trimming removed 3 bases at V and 1 base at J, with 10 bases between. The V gene's germline CDR1 is KGHDR and CDR2 SFDVKD. Here the CDR3 reads CATSDRRVRTDTQYF. CDR3 in DNA: TGTGCCACCAGTGATAGGAGAGTTCGCACAGATACGCAGTATTTT.

J is TRBJ2-1 and V is TRBV27; TRBD2 agrees at 7 bases. Germline CDR1 reads MNHEY; CDR2 reads SMNVEV (reference sequence). The J segment lost 10 bases and the V segment lost 7 bases, leaving 7 bases of the junction unmatched. The CDR3 runs 12 residues. The CDR3 nucleotides read TGTGCCAGCATGACGGGAGGTGCGGAGCAGTTCTTC. Residues: CASMTGGAEQFF.

This clonotype was recorded only once. The chain combines TRBV5-5 with TRBJ1-4, with a tentative D call TRBD1 (5 bases). The CDR3 spans 15 residues. Germline CDR1 and CDR2: SGHKS and YYEKEE (reference sequence). Trimming cost V 5 bases and J 7 bases, with 18 bases left between them. CDR3 loop: CASSSWGSVAEKLFF. In DNA, the CDR3 is TGTGCCAGCAGTTCTTGGGGGTCGGTGGCTGAAAAACTGTTTTTT.

Note on this clonotype: This clone may be a read error of a much larger clone one base away. The gene calls are TRBV6-2 or TRBV6-3 and TRBJ2-1, with TRBD1 matching over 9 bases. With 8 bases clipped from V and 13 bases from J, the junction kept 18 bases outside the gene matches. The CDR3 sequence is 15 residues long. CDR1 is MNHEY, CDR2 SVGEGT, per germline. The CDR3 nucleotides read TGTGCCAGCGGGGGAGGGACAGGGCATAAAGAGACCCAGTTCTTC. Translation gives CASGGGTGHKETQFF.

This CDR3 reads CASSFVAGAGNEQFF. CDR3 nucleotides: TGTGCCAGCAGTTTCGTTGCGGGGGCGGGCAATGAGCAGTTCTTC. This rearrangement joins TRBV27 to TRBJ2-1, with D perhaps TRBD2 (7 bases). This CDR3 is built from 15 residues. CDR1 and CDR2 from the germline V gene are MNHEY and SMNVEV (reference sequence). Trimming cost V 3 bases and J 6 bases, with 15 bases left between them.

This clonotype was recorded a few times. The CDR3 loop is CASSKTTTTGGDGYTF. CDR3 nucleotides: TGTGCCAGCAGCAAAACCACCACAACAGGGGGGGATGGCTACACCTTC. V usage is TRBV21-1 and J usage is TRBJ1-2; the table's D call of TRBD1 was not tested on the DNA. TRBV21-1 is a pseudogene. This CDR3 is built from 16 residues.

V is TRBV29-1 and J is TRBJ2-5; D is unresolved. The J call is uncertain, as TRBJ2-7 better fits the DNA end. Germline assignment: CDR1 SQVTM and CDR2 ANQGSEA. CDR3 size: 11 residues. CDR3 sequence (DNA): TGCAGCGCACAAGAGAGCTGCGAGCAGTACTTC. It translates to CSAQESCEQYF.

The chain links TRBV18 to TRBJ1-1; unclear D gene. The germline V gene encodes CDR1 KGHSH and CDR2 LQKENI. The CDR3 consists of 11 residues. V lost 9 bases, J lost 7 bases, and 12 bases lay in between. CDR3 in DNA: TGTGCCAGTCGCCTCGGGGATGAAGCTTTCTTT. Translated: CASRLGDEAFF.

CDR3: CATRGAGADTQYF. The CDR3 DNA reads as TGTGCCACGAGAGGGGCGGGGGCAGATACGCAGTATTTT. The chain is built from TRBV4-2 and TRBJ2-3; 7 nucleotides agree with TRBD2. The V gene end was trimmed by 10 bases and the J gene end by 4 bases; junction bases not matched to a gene: 8. In germline, CDR1 is LGHNA, CDR2 YNFKEQ. This CDR3 has 13 amino acids.

The chain recombines TRBV20-1 with TRBJ2-7; D is unclear. There are 12 residues in the CDR3. Trimming cost V 0 bases and J 7 bases, with 10 bases left between them. CDR1 DFQATT and CDR2 SNEGSKA come from the germline V gene (reference sequence). CDR3 DNA sequence: TGCAGTGCTAGAGAATCCCCTTGGGAGCAGTACTTC. This codes for CSARESPWEQYF.

The chain couples TRBV6-2 or TRBV6-3 to TRBJ1-1; D unresolved. CDR1 MNHEY and CDR2 SVGEGT come from the germline V gene. CDR3 length: 17 amino acids. Between the trimmed V and J ends, which lost 0 bases and 1 base, there was a span of 15 bases. The CDR3 DNA sequence: TGTGCCAGCAGTTACTCTGTCTTCCCCTGGGGGAACACTGAAGCTTTCTTT. Encoded protein: CASSYSVFPWGNTEAFF.

The chain links TRBV5-5 to TRBJ2-4; D is ambiguous. Per germline, CDR1 SGHKS and CDR2 YYEKEE (reference sequence). The length of the CDR3 is 13 residues. Trimming pared 3 bases from V and 4 bases from J, leaving 8 bases between. The CDR3 loop reads CASSSEPKNIQYF. Here the CDR3 DNA reads TGTGCCAGCAGCTCGGAGCCGAAAAACATTCAGTACTTC.

This chain links TRBV6-2 or TRBV6-3 with TRBJ2-7; no reliable D call. Per germline, CDR1 MNHEY and CDR2 SVGEGT. The CDR3 extends over 13 amino acids. The V gene lost 5 bases and the J gene lost 3 bases, with 11 bases spanning the gap. The DNA for the CDR3 is TGTGCCAGCAGTCTTAGGCAGTTCTACGAGCAGTACTTC. Protein sequence: CASSLRQFYEQYF.

The chain uses TRBV6-6 and TRBJ2-2; 7 nucleotides line up with TRBD1. Germline lookup yields CDR1 MNHNY and CDR2 SVGAGI (reference sequence). The junction had 5 bases not matched to a gene; V was cut back by 7 bases and J by 0 bases. CDR3 length: 15 residues. In DNA form, the CDR3 reads TGTGCCAGCATCCGGACAGGCGCGAACACCGGGGAGCTGTTTTTT. This sequence encodes CASIRTGANTGELFF.